This T cell receptor (beta chain) came from a study of shared clonotypes between healthy human individuals. Unmatched junction bases numbered 6, after V lost 3 bases and J lost 6 bases. CDR1 and CDR2 (germline): LNHDA, SQIVND (reference sequence). The CDR3 has 15 amino acids. Using immunoSEQ multiplex PCR, the repertoire was profiled, and TCRdb retains in-frame clones only, with some absent. The table shows about 960,000 clones, with about 80% occurring only once. The TCR originated in a man aged 18 to 29 in good health. The sequenced sample was memory CD4+ T cells sorted from blood. Sample subset: CD45RA-negative fraction. The gene calls are TRBV19 and TRBJ1-5; 9 bases map to TRBD1. The CDR3 DNA is TGTGCCAGTAGTATTTCGGACAGGGGCTTTCAGCCCCAGCATTTT. It codes for CASSISDRGFQPQHF.